This T cell receptor (beta chain) was sequenced during a study of follicular helper T cells after annual influenza vaccination. Study outcomes and limitations: Successive annual vaccinations recalled a recurrent oligoclonal ICOS+CD38+ cTfh response with influenza-specific clonotypes.

Time point specified: 2015-2016 season, 7 days after influenza vaccination. A note on this clone: Antigen specificity is unknown.

Measured with immunoSEQ multiplex PCR; TCRdb has only the in-frame clones, and not every one. Here the sample spans about 10,000 clones, about four fifths being singletons. Germline values: CDR1 SGHTA, CDR2 FQGNSA. V was clipped by 4 bases and J by 3 bases; unmatched bases: 1. The CDR3 contains 14 residues. The specimen comprised CXCR5+ CD38- circulating T follicular helper cells from blood, sampled 7 days after influenza vaccination. The subset is: circulating Tfh, non-naive CD4+CXCR5+PD-1+ (ICOS+CD38+ or ICOS-CD38-). This sequence was found in an adult who received the influenza vaccine. The J gene is TRBJ2-1, the V gene TRBV7-2; TRBD2 aligns across 9 bases. CDR3 in DNA: TGTGCCAGCAGCTCGACTAGCGGCTACAATGAGCAGTTCTTC. Encoded protein: CASSSTSGYNEQFF. The whole variable domain, remainder taken from reference TRBV7-2 and TRBJ2-1, is GAGVSQSPSNKVTEKGKDVELRCDPISGHTALYWYRQSLGQGLEFLIYFQGNSAPDKSGLPSDRFSAERTGGSVSTLTIQRTQQEDSAVYLCASSSTSGYNEQFFGPGTRLTVL.